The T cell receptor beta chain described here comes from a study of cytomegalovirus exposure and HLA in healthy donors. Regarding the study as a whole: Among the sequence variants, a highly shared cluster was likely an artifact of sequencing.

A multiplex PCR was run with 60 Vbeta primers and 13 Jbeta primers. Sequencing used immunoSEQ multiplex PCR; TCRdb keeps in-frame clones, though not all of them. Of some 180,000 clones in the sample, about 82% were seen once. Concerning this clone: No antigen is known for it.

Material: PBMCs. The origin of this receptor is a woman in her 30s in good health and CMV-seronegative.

In DNA, the CDR3 is TGTGCCAGTAGCAACCAGGGGTTATACGAGCAGTACTTC. Protein product: CASSNQGLYEQYF. The chain joins TRBV19 to TRBJ2-7; TRBD1 is a possible D gene (6 bases). This CDR3 is 13 amino acids long. V was clipped by 6 bases and J by 4 bases, with 13 bases between them. CDR1 and CDR2 from the germline V gene are LNHDA and SQIVND (reference sequence). Combining the CDR3 with reference TRBV19 and TRBJ2-7 gives the whole variable domain DGGITQSPKYLFRKEGQNVTLSCEQNLNHDAMYWYRQDPGQGLRLIYYSQIVNDFQKGDIAEGYSVSREKKESFPLTVTSAQKNPTAFYLCASSNQGLYEQYFGPGTRLTVT.